The source of this TCR beta chain is a study of patients with pleural tuberculosis. TCRdb called the reads again in MiXCR, with one record for every CDR3 protein. Counted here are 25,000 to 30,000 distinct CDR3 sequences, 15% to 20% occurring once; the ten biggest clones make up 3.5% to 4.5%. The ends lost 4 bases at V and 4 bases at J; junction bases unmatched: 6. The CDR3 totals 14 residues. This clonotype appeared many times. The receptor was derived from a human donor with pleural tuberculosis. The sequencing input was peripheral blood. The rearrangement joins TRBV12-3 or TRBV12-4 to TRBJ1-1; 7 bases line up with TRBD1. The CDR3 region has the DNA TGTGCCAGCAGTTCAACGACAGGGACCACTGAAGCTTTCTTT. Translating it yields CASSSTTGTTEAFF.